A selection of T cell receptor beta chains follows, all from one sample in a study of human T cells and chemical hapten exposure. TCRdb reprocessed the RACE reads with MiXCR, giving one entry per CDR3 protein. This repertoire shows about 84,000 distinct CDR3 sequences, more than 9% found once; its top ten account for less than 6.5%. The specimen comprised whole blood, sampled in connection with sensitization to the hapten diphenylcyclopropenone (DPC). The receptors originated from a woman in her forties or fifties with alopecia areata. Some clones in this sample may be carry-over from other donors' samples. Each CDR3 is given with its conserved first and last residue. Fields, in order: V gene, D gene, J gene, CDR3 protein. The D gene is left open where the match is weak.

v_gene: TRBV5-1; d_gene: NA; j_gene: TRBJ1-1; CDR3aa: CASATGRNTEAFF
v_gene: TRBV7-2; d_gene: TRBD1; j_gene: TRBJ2-6; CDR3aa: CASSSTTGSPGANVLTF
v_gene: TRBV7-9; d_gene: NA; j_gene: TRBJ1-6; CDR3aa: CASSQMGAPSNSPLHF
v_gene: TRBV11-2; d_gene: TRBD1; j_gene: TRBJ2-7; CDR3aa: CASSLVTGAGYEQYF
v_gene: TRBV27; d_gene: NA; j_gene: TRBJ1-5; CDR3aa: CASSFGRVQPQHF
v_gene: TRBV9; d_gene: NA; j_gene: TRBJ1-6; CDR3aa: CASSPGSFAGLANSPLHF
v_gene: TRBV28; d_gene: NA; j_gene: TRBJ2-5; CDR3aa: CASSPLGEGTQYF
v_gene: TRBV5-1; d_gene: TRBD2; j_gene: TRBJ2-3; CDR3aa: CASSFQGLNTDTQYF
v_gene: TRBV12-3/TRBV12-4; d_gene: TRBD1; j_gene: TRBJ1-2; CDR3aa: CASSGTQGQAEGYTF
v_gene: TRBV28; d_gene: NA; j_gene: TRBJ1-4; CDR3aa: CASSPPPDLGGEKLFF
v_gene: TRBV15; d_gene: NA; j_gene: TRBJ2-3; CDR3aa: CATSPTVLAVNTDTQYF
v_gene: TRBV27; d_gene: TRBD1; j_gene: TRBJ1-5; CDR3aa: CASSLMGQGVQPQHF
v_gene: TRBV20-1; d_gene: NA; j_gene: TRBJ2-5; CDR3aa: CSARGDTGSGETQYF
v_gene: TRBV28; d_gene: NA; j_gene: TRBJ1-5; CDR3aa: CASSSFLQPQHF